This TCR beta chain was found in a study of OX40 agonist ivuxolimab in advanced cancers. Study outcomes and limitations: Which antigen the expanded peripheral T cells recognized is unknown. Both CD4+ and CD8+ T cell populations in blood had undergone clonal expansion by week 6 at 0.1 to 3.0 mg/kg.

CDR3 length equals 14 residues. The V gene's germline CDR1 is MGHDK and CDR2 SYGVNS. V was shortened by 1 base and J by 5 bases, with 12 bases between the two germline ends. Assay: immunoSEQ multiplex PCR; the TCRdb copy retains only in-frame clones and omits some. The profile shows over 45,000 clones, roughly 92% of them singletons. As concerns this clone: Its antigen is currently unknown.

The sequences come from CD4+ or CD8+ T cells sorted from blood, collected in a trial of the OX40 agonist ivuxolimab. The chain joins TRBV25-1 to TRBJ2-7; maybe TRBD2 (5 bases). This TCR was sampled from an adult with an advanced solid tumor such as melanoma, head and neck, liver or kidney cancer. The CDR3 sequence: CASSESRGLDEQYF. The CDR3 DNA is TGTGCCAGCAGTGAATCTCGGGGTTTGGACGAGCAGTACTTC.